The sequence of this TCR beta chain was determined in a study of T cells in Graves' hyperthyroidism and ophthalmopathy. Amplification of TCR beta CDR3 regions was performed using RNA transcripts as template. An initial round of RT-PCR targeting the TCR CDR3 relied on the HTBI primer set. MiXCR, applied by TCRdb to the multiplex PCR reads, yields one record per CDR3 protein. In the table there are fewer than 900,000 distinct CDR3 sequences, about 15% of which are singletons. The V end was cut by 2 bases, the J end by 2 bases, with 12 bases between. The CDR3 spans 15 residues. In germline, CDR1 is WSHSY, CDR2 SAAADI.

The receptor was derived from a young man with Graves' hyperthyroidism. The gene calls are TRBV10-2 and TRBJ1-1; TRBD1 might be the D (5 bases). Sequencing input: blood. CDR3 sequence (DNA): TGCGCCAGCAGTGAGATCCGGGACGGCAACACTGAAGCTTTCTTT. Translating it yields CASSEIRDGNTEAFF.